This T cell receptor (beta chain) was observed in a study of T cell responses to AZD1222 COVID-19 vaccine. On this clone itself: Its antigen is currently unknown.

Looked up from germline, CDR1 is LGHDT and CDR2 is YNNKEL (reference sequence). This CDR3 is 14 amino acids long. Trimming removed 4 bases at V and 4 bases at J, with 11 bases between. Study outcomes and limitations: Clonal diversity may have been underestimated, and the donors were mostly white British, with more females than males. Researchers report vaccine-associated CD4 TCRs spanning spike, with dominance at 160-218 and 743-854.

Sequencing used immunoSEQ multiplex PCR; TCRdb keeps in-frame clones, though not all of them. Among about 81,000 clones, around 93% were seen once, and the ten largest hold roughly 8%. The receptor was isolated from an adult who received the AZD1222 COVID-19 vaccine. Sequencing was performed on peripheral blood, taken 28 days after the second AZD1222 dose. The chain recombines TRBV3-1 (or the pseudogene TRBV3-2) with TRBJ1-5; D not certain. The CDR3 here is CASSLGRSNQPQHF. The CDR3 DNA sequence: TGTGCCAGCAGCCTCGGACGGTCTAATCAGCCCCAGCATTTT.